This TCR beta chain was captured by sequencing in a study of molecular identifiers for immune sequencing clone quantification. J was trimmed by 3 bases and V by 5 bases; bases with no gene match: 0. The CDR3 has 14 amino acids. Via MiXCR, TCRdb re-called the PCR reads, giving one row per CDR3 protein. The sample yields 79,000 or so distinct CDR3 sequences, around 27% seen once. The sequence was obtained from a human donor in good health. Some libraries in this study had Jurkat cell RNA spiked in. Input material: naive CD8+ T cells from blood, with Jurkat cell RNA spiked in. Regarding subset: FACS-sorted CD8+CD4-CCR7+CD45RA+ naive T cells. The chain recombines TRBV12-3 or TRBV12-4 with TRBJ2-1; 11 bases are a match to TRBD2. The CDR3: CASSTSGGYNEQFF. CDR3 sequence (DNA): TGTGCCAGCAGTACTAGCGGGGGCTACAATGAGCAGTTCTTC.